The T cell receptor (beta chain) described here comes from a study of human T cells and chemical hapten exposure. Background on the study: Patch tests containing 0.01% DPC, applied to the upper back, were read at 6 days. Mainly, slight library volume differences in the pool made TCR yields vary. Broader study findings: The number of TCRs above 1 in 1000 frequency did not change after DPC sensitization. Significantly more large CDR3 similarity clusters were formed by expanded TCRs than by controls.

Germline CDR1 and CDR2: SGHRS and YFSETQ. Trimming shortened V by 0 bases and J by 6 bases, and 12 bases separated the two germline ends. The CDR3 sequence is 14 residues long. As for time point: patch test 3, about 24 weeks after DPC sensitization. Treatment in this sample: therapeutic diphenylcyclopropenone sensitization with weekly scalp DPC. TCRdb recomputed calls from the RACE reads with MiXCR, one row per CDR3 protein. The data hold about 190,000 distinct CDR3 sequences, with approximately 24% observed a single time. On this clonotype itself: The antigen remains unidentified.

The material was whole blood, obtained in connection with sensitization to the hapten diphenylcyclopropenone (DPC). This receptor was obtained from a woman aged 40 to 50 with alopecia areata. Some clones in this sample may be carry-over from other donors' samples. J is TRBJ1-1 and V is TRBV5-1, with D tentatively TRBD1 (5 bases). The CDR3 nucleotides read TGCGCCAGCAGCTTGGGTTGGGGCAGCTCTGAAGCTTTCTTT. The encoded protein is CASSLGWGSSEAFF.